These 9 T cell receptor beta chains were all obtained from the same sample, sequenced in a study of blood T cell repertoires in COVID-19. Clones were sequenced by immunoSEQ multiplex PCR, and TCRdb holds only the in-frame ones, with some missing. The data hold 90,000 to 110,000 clones, with around 89% observed a single time. Sequencing was done on a sample of peripheral blood. The source is a human donor in a cohort sampled during active COVID-19.

This rearrangement joins TRBV19 to TRBJ2-1, with D maybe TRBD2 (6 bases). The CDR3 contains 13 residues. Per germline, CDR1 LNHDA and CDR2 SQIVND (reference sequence). The V end lost 8 bases, the J end lost 9 bases, and 17 bases lay between the germline ends. The CDR3, as DNA: TGTGCCAGTGGGGGGTCTCACGTAGGTGAGCAGTTCTTC. This sequence encodes CASGGSHVGEQFF.

The gene calls are TRBV5-3 and TRBJ2-1, with D possibly TRBD2 on 6 matching bases. TRBV5-3 is an ORF, and what it does is uncertain. The V and J ends lost 1 base and 2 bases respectively, with 19 bases between them. CDR3 length: 18 amino acids. This CDR3 reads CARSLPGVKKETYNEQFF. The CDR3 DNA is TGTGCCAGAAGCTTGCCGGGAGTGAAGAAGGAAACCTACAATGAGCAGTTCTTC.

This sequence joins TRBV24-1 and TRBJ2-5; 8 positions match TRBD2. The CDR3 loop spans 20 amino acids. Per the germline V gene, CDR1 is KGHDR and CDR2 is SFDVKD. V lost 1 base, J lost 0 bases, and 15 bases stayed unmatched. CDR3 residues: CATSDFGASGQSGYQETQYF. The CDR3 nucleotides are TGTGCCACCAGTGATTTCGGGGCTAGCGGGCAATCCGGGTACCAAGAGACCCAGTACTTC.

This chain joins TRBV4-2 and TRBJ2-3; 7 bases are shared with TRBD2. The germline V gene has CDR1 LGHNA and CDR2 YNFKEQ. Germline trimming cut 0 bases from V and 3 bases from J; bases unmatched to any gene: 3. The length of the CDR3 is 15 residues. The CDR3 loop is CASSQELAVTDTQYF. In DNA, the CDR3 is TGTGCCAGCAGCCAAGAGCTAGCGGTTACAGATACGCAGTATTTT.

The chain is built from TRBV4-3 and TRBJ2-3; D is possibly TRBD2 (6 bases). The CDR3 is 16 residues long. CDR1 is LGHNA and CDR2 is YSLEER in the germline V gene. Trimming stripped 0 bases from V and 3 bases from J, with 13 bases between. CDR3 in amino acids: CASSQDSGRGTDTQYF. The CDR3, as DNA: TGCGCCAGCAGCCAAGACTCCGGGAGAGGAACAGATACGCAGTATTTT.

The rearrangement links TRBV6-2 or TRBV6-3 to TRBJ2-7; 11 nucleotides line up with TRBD2. Germline V CDR1 and CDR2: MNHEY, SVGEGT. The CDR3 runs 15 residues. Losses at the gene ends were 5 bases for V and 9 bases for J; bases not matched to a gene: 12. This CDR3 reads CASSEGLAVPRVQYF. The CDR3 DNA follows: TGTGCCAGCAGTGAGGGACTAGCGGTACCTCGGGTGCAGTACTTC.

The rearrangement links TRBV4-3 to TRBJ2-6; D gene ambiguous. The V end lost 3 bases, the J end lost 3 bases, and 9 bases lay between the germline ends. Germline CDR1 and CDR2: LGHNA and YSLEER. This CDR3 is built from 15 residues. The CDR3 nucleotides read TGCGCCAGCAGCCACCCCCAGGTTGGGGCCAACGTCCTGACTTTC. Amino acid sequence: CASSHPQVGANVLTF.

This clone was counted a single time. V and J are TRBV27 and TRBJ2-1; 10 positions agree with TRBD2. V lost 5 bases, J lost 4 bases, and 5 bases stayed unmatched. Germline CDR1 and CDR2: MNHEY and SMNVEV (reference sequence). This CDR3 is built from 15 residues. The CDR3 loop reads CASSRNSGRYNEQFF. The CDR3 coding sequence is TGTGCCAGCAGTCGGAATAGCGGGAGGTACAATGAGCAGTTCTTC.

This chain connects TRBV5-4 to TRBJ2-5, with a possible D match to TRBD1 (5 bases). The germline V gene has CDR1 SGHNT and CDR2 YYREEE (reference sequence). The CDR3 covers 13 residues. Trimming cost V 3 bases and J 5 bases, with 11 bases left between them. The CDR3 loop is CASSSTVGETQYF. The DNA of the CDR3 is TGTGCCAGCAGCTCGACAGTTGGGGAGACCCAGTACTTC.